These 24 T cell receptor beta chains share one sample of origin, sequenced in a study of identical twins. One entry per CDR3 protein results from TCRdb running MiXCR on the 5' RACE reads. The sample lists roughly 230,000 distinct CDR3 sequences; around 8.8% were seen once. This sample also belongs to another study, concerning yellow fever vaccine responses in identical twins.

Sequenced: CD8+ T cells sorted from blood. All receptors derive from a woman under 30 in good health.

The rearrangement joins TRBV6-1 to TRBJ2-3; 14 bases are shared with TRBD2. CDR1 and CDR2 from the germline V gene are MNHNS and SASEGT. The J segment lost 2 bases and the V segment lost 6 bases, leaving 10 bases of the junction unmatched. The CDR3 sequence is 18 residues long. The CDR3: CASRGLAGASDLTDTQYF. The CDR3 DNA sequence: TGTGCCAGCAGGGGACTAGCGGGAGCAAGTGACCTCACAGATACGCAGTATTTT.

This clonotype has a handful of counts. The rearrangement links TRBV27 to TRBJ2-2, with D hard to call. Trimming cost V 2 bases and J 1 base, with 5 bases left between them. Germline V gene data show CDR1 as MNHEY and CDR2 as SMNVEV (reference sequence). The CDR3 contains 14 residues. Here the CDR3 DNA reads TGTGCCAGCAGTTTAATTGAGAACACCGGGGAGCTGTTTTTT. It encodes CASSLIENTGELFF.

This clonotype has ten or more counts. The chain joins TRBV4-2 to TRBJ2-1; the match to TRBD2 covers 7 bases. Trimming took 1 base from V and 4 from J; bases not matched to a gene: 4. CDR1 and CDR2 from the germline V gene are LGHNA and YNFKEQ. The CDR3 is 15 amino acids. The CDR3, as DNA: TGTGCCAGCAGCCAAGCGGCTAGCGGATACAATGAGCAGTTCTTC. Translating it yields CASSQAASGYNEQFF.

This clonotype was seen a handful of times. This chain connects TRBV5-1 to TRBJ1-4; 10 bases align to TRBD1. Germline CDR1 and CDR2: SGHRS and YFSETQ. This CDR3 spans 14 amino acids. The V and J ends lost 3 bases and 6 bases, in that order; junction bases with no gene match: 2. The CDR3 is CASSYGTGDEKLFF. As DNA, the CDR3 is TGCGCCAGCAGCTACGGGACAGGGGATGAAAAACTGTTTTTT.

Only a few counts were recorded for this clonotype. CDR3 sequence reads: CASASGNQFYEQYF. CDR3 DNA: TGTGCCAGCGCCTCCGGGAACCAATTCTACGAGCAGTACTTC. The chain has TRBV9 and TRBJ2-7, with D possibly TRBD2 on 5 matching bases. The CDR3 is made up of 14 amino acids. Trimming cost V 7 bases and J 3 bases, with 17 bases left between them. CDR1 is SGDLS, CDR2 YYNGEE, per germline.

This clonotype has only a few counts. The rearrangement joins TRBV9 to TRBJ1-2; the match to TRBD1 covers 8 bases. The germline gives CDR1 SGDLS, CDR2 YYNGEE. The CDR3 length is 14 residues. V shed 3 bases, J shed 4 bases, and the junction held 5 bases outside the gene matches. DNA of the CDR3: TGTGCCAGCAGCGATGCACAGGGGGTCTATGGCTACACCTTC. Translation gives CASSDAQGVYGYTF.

The chain has TRBV6-5 and TRBJ1-2; D unclear. Germline V lookup: CDR1 MNHEY, CDR2 SVGAGI. The V end was cut by 0 bases, the J end by 5 bases, with 16 bases between. This CDR3 region has 16 residues. CDR3: CASSYSITAVKYGYTF. The CDR3 DNA reads as TGTGCCAGCAGTTACTCTATCACGGCGGTTAAGTATGGCTACACCTTC.

This clonotype has only a few counts. This rearrangement joins TRBV12-3 or TRBV12-4 to TRBJ2-5; a possible D gene is TRBD2 (5 bases). The germline V and J ends were trimmed by 6 bases and 4 bases, with 9 bases remaining between them. CDR3 length: 12 amino acids. The CDR3 region is CASSREGETQYF. The CDR3 region has the DNA TGTGCCAGCAGCCGCGAGGGAGAGACCCAGTACTTC.

This clonotype was seen a handful of times. The V call is TRBV20-1, the J call TRBJ2-2; D might be TRBD2 (5 bases). The CDR3 runs to 13 residues. The germline V and J ends were trimmed by 5 bases and 3 bases, with 10 bases remaining between them. The germline V gene has CDR1 DFQATT and CDR2 SNEGSKA (reference sequence). The DNA of the CDR3 is TGCAGTGCTCGGAGGACGGACACCGGGGAGCTGTTTTTT. It is translated as CSARRTDTGELFF.

This clonotype showed up just a few times. The chain joins TRBV7-9 to TRBJ1-1; D unclear. This CDR3 has 15 amino acids. The V and J ends lost 2 bases and 1 base respectively, with 11 bases between them. The germline gives CDR1 SEHNR, CDR2 FQNEAQ (reference sequence). Here the CDR3 reads CASSLSYGENTEAFF. The DNA of the CDR3 is TGTGCCAGCAGCTTATCCTACGGAGAGAACACTGAAGCTTTCTTT.

The chain uses TRBV29-1 and TRBJ2-7, with 12 positions matching TRBD2. Germline V gene data show CDR1 as SQVTM and CDR2 as ANQGSEA. The ends lost 3 bases at V and 0 bases at J; junction bases unmatched: 6. The CDR3 loop spans 16 amino acids. In nucleotides, the CDR3 is TGCAGCGTTGAGGAGACTAGCGGGGGATTCTCCTACGAGCAGTACTTC. Its protein product is CSVEETSGGFSYEQYF.

For this clonotype: The junction departs from germline at one end; a sequencing error may be responsible. The chain combines TRBV28 with TRBJ2-7, with D uncertain. CDR1 is MDHEN, CDR2 SYDVKM, per germline. The CDR3 is 15 residues long. The CDR3 nucleotides are TGTACCAGCAGTCTATCCCCCCCGTTTTTCTACGAGCAGTACTTC. It yields the protein CTSSLSPPFFYEQYF.

This clonotype appeared many times. The V call is TRBV20-1, the J call TRBJ2-7, with TRBD2 matching over 11 bases. Germline loops: CDR1 DFQATT, CDR2 SNEGSKA (reference sequence). J was trimmed by 4 bases and V by 1 base; bases with no gene match: 3. The CDR3 contains 14 residues. For the CDR3, the DNA is TGCAGTGCTAGAGCTAGCGGGGGGTTTTACGAGCAGTACTTC. Protein: CSARASGGFYEQYF.

The rearrangement uses TRBV9 and TRBJ2-7, with TRBD2 matching 11 bases. The J segment lost 3 bases and the V segment lost 3 bases, leaving 2 bases of the junction unmatched. The CDR3 consists of 14 residues. Per germline, CDR1 SGDLS and CDR2 YYNGEE. CDR3 nucleotide sequence: TGTGCCAGCAGCGACGGGACTAGCGGCTACGAGCAGTACTTC. This translates into CASSDGTSGYEQYF.

This chain links TRBV28 with TRBJ2-7, with 8 bases lining up with TRBD1. The CDR3 is 15 amino acids. Trimming removed 3 bases from V and 2 bases from J; junction bases left unmatched: 6. CDR1 is MDHEN and CDR2 is SYDVKM in the germline V gene. The CDR3 reads CASSFGQGAPYEQYF. The CDR3 DNA is TGTGCCAGCAGTTTTGGGCAGGGGGCACCCTACGAGCAGTACTTC.

At least ten counts were recorded for this clonotype. The chain links TRBV6-5 to TRBJ2-2, with D possibly matching TRBD2 (6 bases). Trimming pared 2 bases from V and 8 bases from J, leaving 12 bases between. Germline V lookup: CDR1 MNHEY, CDR2 SVGAGI. The CDR3 length is 14 residues. CDR3 sequence: CASSYGTGVGELFF. DNA for the CDR3: TGTGCCAGCAGTTACGGAACGGGAGTAGGGGAGCTGTTTTTT.

This clonotype was seen a handful of times. The rearrangement links TRBV6-2 or TRBV6-3 to TRBJ2-7; 7 positions match TRBD1. V was clipped by 0 bases and J by 3 bases; unmatched bases: 23. CDR1 is MNHEY and CDR2 is SVGEGT in the germline V gene. The CDR3 has 21 amino acids. DNA of the CDR3: TGTGCCAGCAGTTACTCGAAGGGGCGACCGACGACAGGGTTGAGGTTCTACGAGCAGTACTTC. As protein: CASSYSKGRPTTGLRFYEQYF.

Notes on this clonotype: At one end, the junction sequence differs from germline, possibly due to a read error. V gene TRBV4-2 combines with J gene TRBJ2-7, with D maybe TRBD2 (7 bases). CDR1 is LGHNA and CDR2 is YNFKEQ in the germline V gene. The CDR3 is made up of 13 amino acids. CDR3 DNA: TGTGGCAGCAGCGAAACAGGGAGGGGAGAGCAGTACTTC. Protein product: CGSSETGRGEQYF.

This clonotype was observed at least ten times. V and J are TRBV6-2 or TRBV6-3 and TRBJ2-2; 9 nucleotides match TRBD2. The CDR3 consists of 18 residues. Germline-derived CDR1 and CDR2 are MNHEY and SVGEGT. V lost 6 bases and J lost 4; bases outside the gene matches: 15. CDR3 sequence reads: CASRTPGEREAFTGELFF. CDR3 DNA sequence: TGTGCCAGCAGAACCCCGGGGGAGCGGGAGGCCTTCACCGGGGAGCTGTTTTTT.

This chain links TRBV27 with TRBJ2-1; D is perhaps TRBD2 (5 bases). CDR1 and CDR2 (germline): MNHEY, SMNVEV (reference sequence). CDR3 size: 15 residues. Trimming stripped 3 bases from V and 7 bases from J, with 16 bases between. CDR3: CASSFVRTLVNEQFF. In DNA form, the CDR3 reads TGTGCCAGCAGTTTCGTCCGGACTCTTGTAAATGAGCAGTTCTTC.

The CDR3 loop reads CASSVGSSPDETQYF. CDR3 nucleotide sequence: TGTGCCAGCAGCGTAGGGTCTAGCCCAGACGAGACCCAGTACTTC. The chain links TRBV9 to TRBJ2-5; D possibly corresponds to TRBD2 (5 bases). Germline values: CDR1 SGDLS, CDR2 YYNGEE. V shed 0 bases and J shed 5 bases, with 14 bases lying between them. The CDR3 sequence is 15 residues long.

This clonotype turned up a few times. CDR3 nucleotide sequence: TGCAGTGCTAGTCAAGGCGGTCATGAGCAGTTCTTC. Protein sequence: CSASQGGHEQFF. The chain is built from TRBV20-1 and TRBJ2-1, with D unresolved. This CDR3 contains 12 residues. The germline V gene encodes CDR1 DFQATT and CDR2 SNEGSKA (reference sequence). Trimming took 3 bases from V and 8 from J, leaving 11 bases between them.

The CDR3 loop reads CASSQVGSAQNEQFF. The CDR3 bases are TGTGCCAGCAGCCAAGTGGGGAGCGCCCAAAATGAGCAGTTCTTC. The J gene is TRBJ2-1, the V gene TRBV4-2, with D possibly TRBD2 on 5 matching bases. V was trimmed by 1 base and J by 7 bases, leaving 14 bases between them. Germline-derived CDR1 and CDR2 are LGHNA and YNFKEQ. The CDR3 consists of 15 residues.

This chain links TRBV20-1 with TRBJ2-3; 7 bases map to TRBD2. The CDR3 covers 15 residues. Germline loops: CDR1 DFQATT, CDR2 SNEGSKA (reference sequence). J gave up 1 base and V 0 bases, and 4 bases lay outside the gene matches. The CDR3 DNA follows: TGCAGTGCTAGAGATCTTGCGGGGGGCACAGATACGCAGTATTTT. Amino acids: CSARDLAGGTDTQYF.